One sample yielded the 8 T cell receptor beta chains listed below, sequenced in a study of Tregs in tolerant kidney transplant recipients. Only in-frame clones appear in the TCRdb table, and some are missing; sequencing was by immunoSEQ multiplex PCR. Counted here are 81,000 or so clones, roughly 90% occurring once; the ten biggest clones make up 1.6%. Related graft donors supplied nonmyeloablative bone marrow transplants, and mixed chimerism was transient. The sequencing used CD4+ T cells from blood (PBMCs), collected 24 months after the transplant. The receptors here all came from a human patient who received a combined kidney and bone marrow transplant. Some T cells may be transferred from the graft donor.

This chain joins TRBV4-1 and TRBJ1-2; D gene uncertain. This CDR3 contains 15 residues. The V gene lost 0 bases and the J gene lost 8 bases, with 16 bases spanning the gap. In germline, CDR1 is MGHRA, CDR2 YSYEKL. The CDR3 DNA follows: TGCGCCAGCAGCCAAGATATCTCTTTAGTGTACGGCTACACCTTC. It specifies CASSQDISLVYGYTF.

The chain recombines TRBV19 with TRBJ1-3; D not certain. Deletions cut 8 bases from V and 2 bases from J, with 7 bases between. Germline CDR1 reads LNHDA; CDR2 reads SQIVND (reference sequence). The CDR3 loop spans 12 amino acids. In DNA, the CDR3 is TGTGCCAGTTATCGGGCTGGAAACACCATATATTTT. As protein: CASYRAGNTIYF.

This clone was seen a single time. The genes are TRBV11-2 and TRBJ1-4; perhaps TRBD1 as D (5 bases). The CDR3 has 15 residues. V lost 5 bases, J lost 5 bases, and 15 bases lay in between. Germline V gene lookup returns CDR1 SGHAT and CDR2 FQNNGV. DNA for the CDR3: TGTGCCAGCAGCCCATGGGGCAGCCCAAATGAAAAACTGTTTTTT. It codes for CASSPWGSPNEKLFF.

The chain combines TRBV5-6 with TRBJ2-7; no definite D call. The CDR3 length is 13 residues. Germline V CDR1 and CDR2: SGHDT, YYEEEE. Trimming stripped 0 bases from V and 0 bases from J, with 4 bases between. DNA for the CDR3: TGTGCCAGCAGCTTGGGTTACTCCTACGAGCAGTACTTC. It codes for CASSLGYSYEQYF.

The V gene is TRBV7-2, the J gene TRBJ2-3; 11 bases are shared with TRBD2. V lost 2 bases and J lost 3; bases outside the gene matches: 7. CDR3 size: 17 residues. CDR1 SGHTA and CDR2 FQGNSA come from the germline V gene. Here the CDR3 reads CASSLRGASGGTDTQYF. CDR3 bases: TGTGCCAGCAGCTTAAGGGGGGCTAGCGGGGGGACAGATACGCAGTATTTT. Together with reference TRBV7-2 and TRBJ2-3, the CDR3 gives the full variable domain: GAGVSQSPSNKVTEKGKDVELRCDPISGHTALYWYRQSLGQGLEFLIYFQGNSAPDKSGLPSDRFSAERTGGSVSTLTIQRTQQEDSAVYLCASSLRGASGGTDTQYFGPGTRLTVL.

The rearrangement uses TRBV4-3 and TRBJ2-1; 8 bases match TRBD2. After removal of 3 bases from V and 0 bases from J, the junction contained 1 base not matched to a gene. The germline V gene has CDR1 LGHNA and CDR2 YSLEER. CDR3 size: 15 residues. CDR3 coding DNA: TGCGCCAGCAGCCATAGCGGGACCTCCTACAATGAGCAGTTCTTC. Translation: CASSHSGTSYNEQFF.

The rearrangement links TRBV25-1 to TRBJ2-5; D ambiguous. Germline loops: CDR1 MGHDK, CDR2 SYGVNS. CDR3 length equals 13 residues. V shed 0 bases and J shed 4 bases, with 6 bases lying between them. CDR3 protein: CASSEYNGETQYF. The CDR3 nucleotides are TGTGCCAGCAGTGAATATAACGGAGAGACCCAGTACTTC.

This chain connects TRBV29-1 to TRBJ2-1; D may be TRBD2 (5 bases). Germline CDR1 is SQVTM and CDR2 is ANQGSEA. V gave up 3 bases and J gave up 15 bases, with 21 bases separating them. The CDR3 extends over 13 amino acids. CDR3 sequence reads: CSVEVARGLVPFF. The CDR3 DNA reads as TGCAGCGTTGAGGTTGCTCGGGGATTAGTCCCGTTCTTC.